A selection of T cell receptor beta chains follows, all from one sample in a study of regulatory T cells in long-lasting Graves disease. TCRdb fed the multiplex PCR reads into MiXCR, producing one record per CDR3 protein. The table includes 450,000 to 600,000 distinct CDR3 sequences, 13% detected once. This sample also belongs to another study, concerning T cells in Graves' hyperthyroidism and ophthalmopathy.

The input for sequencing was peripheral blood mononuclear cells (PBMCs), taken at new diagnosis, from a patient treated with antithyroid drugs. These receptors were collected from a man aged 25-45 years with Graves disease. The CDR3 runs from the conserved cysteine through the conserved F or W. D genes are given only for firm matches. The size entry is marked missing in some rows and otherwise reads once, few, many or a size class.

>TRBD2|TRBV3-1|many|16|TRBJ2-1
TGTGCCAGCAGCGCCCGGGGTAGCGGGGCATTCGGTGAGCAGTTCTTC
CASSARGSGAFGEQFF
>TRBD1|TRBV12-3/TRBV12-4|many|15|TRBJ1-2
TGTGCCAGCAGTTCTCAGGGGGCGCGAGACTATGGCTACACCTTC
CASSSQGARDYGYTF
>.|TRBV12-3/TRBV12-4|few|15|TRBJ2-3
TGTGCCAGCAGTTTTGGTGGACGGTGGACAGATACGCAGTATTTT
CASSFGGRWTDTQYF
>TRBD2|TRBV27|few|18|TRBJ2-7
TGTGCCAGCAGCTCTGGGACTAGCGGAGATGGGAGCTCCTACGAGCAGTACTTC
CASSSGTSGDGSSYEQYF
>TRBD2|TRBV28|.|15|TRBJ2-7
TGTGCCAGCAGGGGGCCGGGACTAGCGGGATACGAGCAGTACTTC
CASRGPGLAGYEQYF
>.|TRBV3-1|.|12|TRBJ1-2
TGTGCCAGCAGCAAAACACGGAGTAGCTACACCTTC
CASSKTRSSYTF
>.|TRBV27|many|15|TRBJ1-5
TGTGCCAGCAGTCCCTTATACGGGGGGATGCGGCCCCAGCATTTT
CASSPLYGGMRPQHF
>TRBD2|TRBV6-2/TRBV6-3|many|16|TRBJ2-1
TGTGCCAGCAGTCAGACTAGCGGGAGGGCCTTAGGTGAGCAGTTCTTC
CASSQTSGRALGEQFF
>.|TRBV20-1|.|14|TRBJ1-1
TGCAGTGCTAGAGGCCTTCTAGGGAGGACTGAAGCTTTCTTT
CSARGLLGRTEAFF
>.|TRBV12-3/TRBV12-4|many|14|TRBJ2-1
TGTGCCAGCAGTTCGGGACCTACCTACAATGAGCAGTTCTTC
CASSSGPTYNEQFF
>.|TRBV18|many|12|TRBJ2-1
TGTGCCAGCTCCCCTACGGGGAATGAGCAGTTCTTC
CASSPTGNEQFF
>TRBD2|TRBV10-1|many|18|TRBJ2-3
TGCGCCAGCAGTGAGTCAATCGGGGTCGCGGGAGTGAGAGATACGCAGTATTTT
CASSESIGVAGVRDTQYF
>.|TRBV7-3|once|13|TRBJ2-5
TGTGCCAGCAGCTTAAGCAGGAACAATGAGCAGTACTTC
CASSLSRNNEQYF
>TRBD2|TRBV24-1|many|17|TRBJ2-1
TGTGCCACCAGTGATTCAAGCGGGAGGGCCTACTACAATGAGCAGTTCTTC
CATSDSSGRAYYNEQFF
>TRBD1|TRBV6-2/TRBV6-3|many|18|TRBJ2-1
TGTGCCAGCAGATCGGGACAGGGGCGATATAGCTCCTACAATGAGCAGTTCTTC
CASRSGQGRYSSYNEQFF
>TRBD1|TRBV6-6|many|16|TRBJ2-7
TGTGCCAGCAGTTACTCGATTTCAGGACAGGCCTACGAGCAGTACTTC
CASSYSISGQAYEQYF
>.|TRBV6-5|once|17|TRBJ2-5
TGTGCCAGCAGTTATAGCCTCGGGGGCGGTCCGAGGGAGACCCAGCACTTC
CASSYSLGGGPRETQHF
>.|TRBV29-1|many|11|TRBJ2-5
TGCAGCGTTGAAGATTTGAAGACCCAGTACTTC
CSVEDLKTQYF
>.|TRBV7-2|many|13|TRBJ2-7
TGTGCCAGCAGCTTAGCTAGTACCTACGAGCAGTACTTC
CASSLASTYEQYF
>.|TRBV13|many|16|TRBJ2-7
TGTGCCAGCAGCCGCCGCCGCGGAGGAGGAATCTACGAGCAGTACTTC
CASSRRRGGGIYEQYF
>.|TRBV30|many|14|TRBJ1-1
TGTGCCTGGAATCCCCGGGCCCGCTACCCTGAAGCTTTCTTT
CAWNPRARYPEAFF
>TRBD1|TRBV10-3|.|15|TRBJ1-1
TGTGCCATCAGTGAGCAGGGGACAGGGGGTACTGAAGCTTTCTTT
CAISEQGTGGTEAFF
>.|TRBV4-1|.|16|TRBJ1-3
TGCGCCAGCAGCCCGCGACAGGATTTCTCTGGAAACACCATATATTTT
CASSPRQDFSGNTIYF
>.|TRBV12-3/TRBV12-4|many|14|TRBJ2-2
TGTGCCAGCAGTTTCTATGAGAGCACCGGGGAGCTGTTTTTT
CASSFYESTGELFF
>TRBD2|TRBV5-4|.|16|TRBJ2-5
TGTGCCAGCGCCTCCTACATTAGCGGGAGTTCCGAGACCCAGTACTTC
CASASYISGSSETQYF
>TRBD2|TRBV12-3/TRBV12-4|few|15|TRBJ2-7
TGTGCCAGCAGTTGGGGGGGGATGAACTCCTACGAGCAGTACTTC
CASSWGGMNSYEQYF
>TRBD2|TRBV12-3/TRBV12-4|many|18|TRBJ2-1
TGTGCCAGCAGTTTAGCCTTTGAAAGACTAGCGAGGAACAATGAGCAGTTCTTC
CASSLAFERLARNNEQFF
>.|TRBV7-9|many|14|TRBJ1-1
TGTGCCAGCAGCTTATGGTCTGAGAACACTGAAGCTTTCTTT
CASSLWSENTEAFF
>TRBD1|TRBV20-1|few|10|TRBJ1-2
TGCAGTGCCGTCGACAGGGGGCAGACCTTC
CSAVDRGQTF
>.|TRBV12-3/TRBV12-4|many|18|TRBJ2-3
TGTGCCAGCATGGGGGAGAGGGTCGGGGCGCCCGCGGTAGATACGCAGTATTTT
CASMGERVGAPAVDTQYF
>.|TRBV12-3/TRBV12-4|many|14|TRBJ1-1
TGTGCCAGCTCATGGCGTACCCTGGGCACTGAAGCTTTCTTT
CASSWRTLGTEAFF
>TRBD1|TRBV27|.|15|TRBJ1-6
TGTGCCAGCACCCTCACAGGGGCCTATAATTCACCCCTCCACTTT
CASTLTGAYNSPLHF
>TRBD2|TRBV29-1|many|14|TRBJ2-2
TGCAGCGCTAGCGGGAGGGCCTCGGTCGGGGAGCTGTTTTTT
CSASGRASVGELFF
>.|TRBV7-9|few|13|TRBJ2-7
TGTGCCAGCAGCTTAGAGGGTGGGCTCGAGCAGTACTTC
CASSLEGGLEQYF
>.|TRBV5-1|.|14|TRBJ2-2
TGCGCCAGCAGGTGGGCCTCGAACACCGGGGAGCTGTTTTTT
CASRWASNTGELFF
>TRBD1|TRBV29-1|many|11|TRBJ1-1
TGCAGCCCCAGCAGGGGGACTGAAGCTTTCTTT
CSPSRGTEAFF
>.|TRBV24-1|many|14|TRBJ2-2
TGTGCCACCAAGCACGGGTCGGAAACCGGGGAGCTGTTTTTT
CATKHGSETGELFF
>.|TRBV20-1|few|15|TRBJ1-5
TGCAGTGCTAGAGGCCGGGGCCTTATTAATCAGCCCCAGCATTTT
CSARGRGLINQPQHF
>.|TRBV6-5|.|14|TRBJ2-7
TGTGCCAGCAGTTACCTGGGACGGCACTACGAGCAGTACTTC
CASSYLGRHYEQYF
>.|TRBV27|many|13|TRBJ1-5
TGTGCCAGCAGTTTACAGGGCGCCCAGCCCCAGCATTTT
CASSLQGAQPQHF
>.|TRBV12-5|many|14|TRBJ1-1
TGTGCTAGTGGTTCCCGGCGGGGTAGCACTGAAGCTTTCTTT
CASGSRRGSTEAFF
>.|TRBV20-1|many|16|TRBJ2-3
TGCAGTGCAACAATAACCAAGTCACCGCGCACAGATACGCAGTATTTT
CSATITKSPRTDTQYF
>.|TRBV18|.|14|TRBJ1-4
TGTGCCAGCTCACCACGGGGGTTTAATGAAAAACTGTTTTTT
CASSPRGFNEKLFF
>TRBD2|TRBV27|many|13|TRBJ2-1
TGTGCCAGCAGTTTGCCCGGGAGGGATGAGCAGTTCTTC
CASSLPGRDEQFF
>.|TRBV27|many|14|TRBJ2-7
TGTGCCAGCAGTTTAGGCCCGGGGGCTAACGAGCAGTACTTC
CASSLGPGANEQYF
>TRBD1|TRBV11-2|few|16|TRBJ2-2
TGTGCCAGCAGCTCACCCCGACAGGGCTACACCGGGGAGCTGTTTTTT
CASSSPRQGYTGELFF
>.|TRBV4-1|.|14|TRBJ1-1
TGCGCCAGCAGCCAAGGTCAGCGGGTTTCTGAAGCTTTCTTT
CASSQGQRVSEAFF
>.|TRBV6-1|many|15|TRBJ2-3
TGTGCCAGCATGAGAGGGCTATCGGGATCAGATACGCAGTATTTT
CASMRGLSGSDTQYF
>TRBD1|TRBV20-1|.|14|TRBJ1-2
TGCAGTGCCCCGCCGGGACAGGGCGACTATGGCTACACCTTC
CSAPPGQGDYGYTF
>.|TRBV20-1|few|15|TRBJ1-5
TGCAGTGCTAGAGTTATAGGGGTTGGCAATCAGCCCCAGCATTTT
CSARVIGVGNQPQHF
>.|TRBV12-3/TRBV12-4|many|15|TRBJ1-2
TGTGCCAGCAGTTTCCCGGGACACCTTAACTATGGCTACACCTTC
CASSFPGHLNYGYTF
>TRBD1|TRBV29-1|.|14|TRBJ2-7
TGCAGCGTCGTGACAGGGGTAGTGTCAGGCGAGCAGTACTTC
CSVVTGVVSGEQYF
>.|TRBV20-1|many|14|TRBJ1-1
TGCAGTGCTAGCGAGGGTCACCCACTCACTGAAGCTTTCTTT
CSASEGHPLTEAFF
>.|TRBV6-1|many|15|TRBJ1-4
TGTGCCAGCAGTGAAGATGGGGGGGCTGGGGAAAAACTGTTTTTT
CASSEDGGAGEKLFF
>TRBD2|TRBV5-1|few|17|TRBJ2-3
TGCGCCAGCAGCTTGGATCGACTAGCGGGAAACACAGATACGCAGTATTTT
CASSLDRLAGNTDTQYF
>.|TRBV20-1|.|11|TRBJ2-2
TGCAGTGCGGAGGCGTCCGGGGAGCTGTTTTTT
CSAEASGELFF
>TRBD1|TRBV29-1|many|15|TRBJ2-7
TGCAGCGTTGAAGATCAGGACAGGGATTCCTACGAGCAGTACTTC
CSVEDQDRDSYEQYF
>TRBD2|TRBV7-8|many|15|TRBJ2-1
TGTGCCAGCAGCCCTGGACTAGCGGATTCAATGAGGCAGTTCTTC
CASSPGLADSMRQFF
>.|TRBV6-5|many|14|TRBJ1-1
TGTGCCAGCAGTTACCCGGCGGCGAACACTGAAGCTTTCTTT
CASSYPAANTEAFF